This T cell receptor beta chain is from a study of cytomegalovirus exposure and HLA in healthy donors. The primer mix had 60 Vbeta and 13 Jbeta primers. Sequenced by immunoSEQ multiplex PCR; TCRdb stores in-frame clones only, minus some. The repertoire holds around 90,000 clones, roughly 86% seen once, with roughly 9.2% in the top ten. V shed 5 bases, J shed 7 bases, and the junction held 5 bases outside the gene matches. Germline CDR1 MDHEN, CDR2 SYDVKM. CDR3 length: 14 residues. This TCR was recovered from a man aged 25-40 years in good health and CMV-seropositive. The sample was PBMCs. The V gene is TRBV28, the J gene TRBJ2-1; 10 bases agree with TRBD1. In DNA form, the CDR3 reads TGTGCCAGCAGTAGAATGGGACAGGGGAATGAGCAGTTCTTC. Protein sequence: CASSRMGQGNEQFF.